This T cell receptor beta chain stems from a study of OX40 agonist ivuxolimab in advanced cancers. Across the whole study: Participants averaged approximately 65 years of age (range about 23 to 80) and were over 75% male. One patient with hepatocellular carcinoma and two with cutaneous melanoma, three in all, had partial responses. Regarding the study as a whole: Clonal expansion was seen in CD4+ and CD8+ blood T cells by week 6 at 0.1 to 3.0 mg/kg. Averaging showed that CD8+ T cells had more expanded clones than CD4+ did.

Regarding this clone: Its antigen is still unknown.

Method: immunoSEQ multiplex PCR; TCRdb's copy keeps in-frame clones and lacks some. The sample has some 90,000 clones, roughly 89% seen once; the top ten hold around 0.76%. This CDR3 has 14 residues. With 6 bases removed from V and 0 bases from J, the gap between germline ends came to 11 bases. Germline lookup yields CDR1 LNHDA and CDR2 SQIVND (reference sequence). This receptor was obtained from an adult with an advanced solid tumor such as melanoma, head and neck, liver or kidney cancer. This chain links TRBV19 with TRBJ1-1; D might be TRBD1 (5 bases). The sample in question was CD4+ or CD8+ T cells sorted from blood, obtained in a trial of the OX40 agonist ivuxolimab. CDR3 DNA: TGTGCCAGTAGATCCGGGACCTTGAACACTGAAGCTTTCTTT. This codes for CASRSGTLNTEAFF.